The 22 T cell receptor beta chains listed next were all sequenced from one sample in a study of blood T cell repertoires in COVID-19. The protocol was immunoSEQ multiplex PCR, while the TCRdb copy is restricted to in-frame clones and leaves out a portion. Of some 83,000 clones in the sample, about 83% were seen once. Sequencing input: peripheral blood. Receptor source: a man in his fifties with active COVID-19.

CDR3 sequence (DNA): TGTGCCACCAGTGGGGCAGGTTCTTCCTACGAGCAGTACTTC. Translating it yields CATSGAGSSYEQYF. The chain uses TRBV24-1 and TRBJ2-7; D gene unclear. CDR1 and CDR2 from the germline V gene are KGHDR and SFDVKD. V lost 5 bases, J lost 1 base, and 11 bases lay in between. This CDR3 spans 14 amino acids.

V and J are TRBV28 and TRBJ1-5, with 8 bases lining up with TRBD1. Unmatched junction bases numbered 9, after V lost 2 bases and J lost 6 bases. Germline CDR1 and CDR2: MDHEN and SYDVKM. This CDR3 has 16 residues. This CDR3 reads CASSLIGQGDSQPQHF. CDR3 sequence (DNA): TGTGCCAGCAGTTTAATAGGACAGGGTGATAGTCAGCCCCAGCATTTT.

The chain has TRBV7-9 and TRBJ1-1; 7 bases map to TRBD1. J lost 5 bases, V lost 3 bases, and 6 bases had no gene match. This CDR3 spans 14 amino acids. Germline lookup yields CDR1 SEHNR and CDR2 FQNEAQ (reference sequence). CDR3 residues: CASSFGDSRTEAFF. In nucleotides, the CDR3 is TGTGCCAGCAGCTTTGGGGACAGTAGGACTGAAGCTTTCTTT.

The V gene is TRBV18, the J gene TRBJ1-1; a possible D gene is TRBD1 (6 bases). The germline V gene encodes CDR1 KGHSH and CDR2 LQKENI. This CDR3 has 14 amino acids. Deletions cut 5 bases from V and 0 bases from J, with 10 bases between. For the CDR3, the DNA is TGTGCCAGCTCATACAGGGTTGTGAACACTGAAGCTTTCTTT. It translates to CASSYRVVNTEAFF.

The chain links TRBV6-1 to TRBJ1-6, with D possibly matching TRBD1 (6 bases). V lost 3 bases, J lost 13 bases, and 13 bases lay in between. Germline assignment: CDR1 MNHNS and CDR2 SASEGT. The CDR3 consists of 13 residues. Written as DNA, the CDR3 is TGTGCCAGCAGTGAGGGACATTATCTTCCCCTCCACTTT. Its translation is CASSEGHYLPLHF.

In DNA, the CDR3 is TGCGCCAGCAGCTTGACGGGTTCACCCCTCCACTTT. Amino acids: CASSLTGSPLHF. This sequence joins TRBV5-1 and TRBJ1-6; D is uncertain. Between the trimmed V and J ends, which lost 1 base and 9 bases, there was a span of 5 bases. CDR1 and CDR2 (germline): SGHRS, YFSETQ. This CDR3 has 12 amino acids.

V is TRBV4-3 and J is TRBJ2-3, with D hard to call. Trimming took off 1 base at V and 4 bases at J, with 9 bases between the two ends. The CDR3 spans 14 residues. Germline values: CDR1 LGHNA, CDR2 YSLEER. CDR3 residues: CASSQGLIPDTQYF. CDR3 nucleotides: TGCGCCAGCAGCCAAGGCCTAATCCCAGATACGCAGTATTTT.

This clone showed up just once. The CDR3 sequence: CASSSRTDSYGYTF. The CDR3 DNA reads as TGCGCCAGCAGCTCTCGGACAGACTCCTATGGCTACACCTTC. This chain uses TRBV5-1 with TRBJ1-2; D possibly corresponds to TRBD1 (6 bases). The CDR3 has 14 amino acids. The germline CDR1 and CDR2 sequences are SGHRS and YFSETQ. The V and J ends lost 3 bases and 4 bases respectively, with 13 bases between them. Complete variable domain (other parts from reference TRBV5-1 and TRBJ1-2): KAGVTQTPRYLIKTRGQQVTLSCSPISGHRSVSWYQQTPGQGLQFLFEYFSETQRNKGNFPGRFSGRQFSNSRSEMNVSTLELGDSALYLCASSSRTDSYGYTFGSGTRLTVV.

The chain links TRBV5-1 to TRBJ2-3; 8 bases fit TRBD2. Germline V gene sequence: CDR1 SGHRS, CDR2 YFSETQ. This CDR3 is 19 amino acids long. V gave up 1 base and J gave up 3 bases; unmatched junction bases: 16. CDR3 residues: CASSLSRGTSPVVTDTQYF. CDR3 nucleotides: TGCGCCAGCAGCTTGAGTAGAGGGACTAGTCCCGTCGTGACAGATACGCAGTATTTT.

This clone was picked up a small number of times. The rearrangement links TRBV4-2 to TRBJ2-5; weak D call: TRBD2 (5 bases). V was clipped by 0 bases and J by 5 bases, with 13 bases between them. Germline CDR1 is LGHNA and CDR2 is YNFKEQ. The CDR3 totals 15 residues. CDR3 in DNA: TGTGCCAGCAGCCAAGATCTGGGGAGACGGGAGACCCAGTACTTC. It translates to CASSQDLGRRETQYF.

In its sample, this clone was seen once. The gene calls are TRBV5-1 and TRBJ1-1; a possible D gene is TRBD1 (6 bases). V was pared by 5 bases and J by 2 bases, with 19 bases between. Germline assignment: CDR1 SGHRS and CDR2 YFSETQ. The CDR3 has 16 amino acids. CDR3 sequence reads: CASSWRGARENTEAFF. CDR3 nucleotides: TGCGCCAGCAGTTGGCGGGGGGCGAGGGAAAACACTGAAGCTTTCTTT.

The chain joins TRBV4-3 to TRBJ2-3; 7 bases fit TRBD2. Germline V gives CDR1 LGHNA, CDR2 YSLEER. The CDR3 is 14 residues long. Trimming removed 4 bases from V and 4 bases from J; junction bases left unmatched: 5. CDR3 protein: CASSPRLAADTQYF. In DNA, the CDR3 is TGCGCCAGCAGCCCCCGACTAGCTGCAGATACGCAGTATTTT.

This rearrangement joins TRBV9 to TRBJ2-2; weak D call: TRBD2 (5 bases). The CDR3 loop spans 17 amino acids. Germline loops: CDR1 SGDLS, CDR2 YYNGEE. V was pared by 2 bases and J by 7 bases, with 21 bases between. CDR3 in amino acids: CASSVDARANTGGELFF. The CDR3 DNA sequence: TGTGCCAGCAGCGTCGACGCGAGGGCCAATACGGGCGGGGAGCTGTTTTTT.

This chain uses TRBV18 with TRBJ2-1; D remains ambiguous. V lost 6 bases to trimming and J lost 2 bases, with 11 bases between them. The CDR3 consists of 14 residues. Germline values: CDR1 KGHSH, CDR2 LQKENI. In nucleotides, the CDR3 is TGTGCCAGCTCGCCCGCCACTACCTACAATGAGCAGTTCTTC. It yields the protein CASSPATTYNEQFF.

J is TRBJ2-1 and V is TRBV7-2; 14 bases align to TRBD2. There are 16 residues in the CDR3. V dropped 10 bases and J dropped 0; count of bases not matched to a gene: 5. Germline assignment: CDR1 SGHTA and CDR2 FQGNSA. CDR3 nucleotide sequence: TGTGCCACCCGACTAGCGGGGGGGAGCTCCTACAATGAGCAGTTCTTC. Protein: CATRLAGGSSYNEQFF.

The V gene is TRBV3-1 (or the pseudogene TRBV3-2), the J gene TRBJ2-3; D remains ambiguous. The CDR3 sequence is 15 residues long. The ends were cut back, 3 bases at V and 0 bases at J, with 10 bases in the middle. Germline V gene lookup returns CDR1 LGHDT and CDR2 YNNKEL (reference sequence). The CDR3 spells CASSHKITSTDTQYF. DNA for the CDR3: TGTGCCAGCAGCCACAAAATCACTAGCACAGATACGCAGTATTTT.

The chain combines TRBV6-5 with TRBJ2-7, with 11 bases that match TRBD2. CDR1 is MNHEY and CDR2 is SVGAGI in the germline V gene. V was pared by 0 bases and J by 3 bases, with 1 base of the junction left unmatched. This CDR3 contains 15 residues. CDR3 residues: CASSYSTSGNYEQYF. The CDR3 nucleotides read TGTGCCAGCAGTTACTCGACTAGCGGGAACTACGAGCAGTACTTC.

This sequence joins TRBV7-6 and TRBJ2-2; TRBD2 matches 7 bases. The CDR3 has 15 amino acids. Germline V lookup: CDR1 SGHVS, CDR2 FNYEAQ. With 5 bases clipped from V and 6 bases from J, the junction kept 9 bases outside the gene matches. CDR3 nucleotides: TGTGCCAGCAGCGCCCAGACTAGCCGCGCCGGGGAGCTGTTTTTT. Translating it yields CASSAQTSRAGELFF.

This clone was detected once. V is TRBV6-4 and J is TRBJ1-6, with D possibly TRBD1 on 5 matching bases. The CDR3 has 15 residues. CDR1 MRHNA and CDR2 SNTAGT come from the germline V gene. Trimming left V 3 bases short and J 6 bases short, with 12 bases between. CDR3 in amino acids: CASSELGRGNSPLHF. The CDR3 DNA reads as TGTGCCAGCAGTGAGCTGGGGCGCGGTAATTCACCCCTCCACTTT.

The chain employs TRBV5-1 and TRBJ2-3; a possible D gene is TRBD1 (7 bases). The germline gives CDR1 SGHRS, CDR2 YFSETQ. This CDR3 has 14 residues. Trimming stripped 0 bases from V and 5 bases from J, with 10 bases between. For the CDR3, the DNA is TGCGCCAGCAGCTTGGGGCAGGGGGGAGATACGCAGTATTTT. Amino acid sequence: CASSLGQGGDTQYF.

This clone appeared a single time. The chain joins TRBV18 to TRBJ2-7; TRBD2 is a possible D gene (6 bases). The CDR3 consists of 14 residues. Looked up from germline, CDR1 is KGHSH and CDR2 is LQKENI. The V end lost 1 base, the J end lost 4 bases, and 11 bases lay between the germline ends. As DNA, the CDR3 is TGTGCCAGCTCACCACAGGAGGGGCGGTACGAGCAGTACTTC. Translating gives CASSPQEGRYEQYF.

This chain joins TRBV18 and TRBJ2-3, with 8 bases fitting TRBD1. From germline, CDR1 is KGHSH and CDR2 LQKENI. There are 16 residues in the CDR3. Trimming at V came to 3 bases and at J to 6 bases, leaving 11 bases not matched to a gene. The CDR3 loop reads CASSPYVGTGLDTQYF. In nucleotides, the CDR3 is TGTGCCAGCTCACCGTATGTAGGGACAGGTCTTGATACGCAGTATTTT.